What follows are 9 T cell receptor beta chains derived from one specimen sequenced in a study of T cell changes during pregnancy in multiple sclerosis. Generated by immunoSEQ multiplex PCR, the TCRdb table keeps only in-frame clones and is missing some. The sample lists about 49,000 clones, approximately 95% occurring once. The material was CD8+ T cells from peripheral blood mononuclear cells, obtained in the first trimester of pregnancy. The receptors come from a female donor with multiple sclerosis, enrolled in a pregnancy study.

The chain employs TRBV27 and TRBJ1-2, with TRBD1 as a possible D gene (5 bases). Germline CDR1 MNHEY, CDR2 SMNVEV (reference sequence). The germline V and J ends were trimmed by 5 bases and 0 bases, with 10 bases remaining between them. The length of the CDR3 is 14 residues. The CDR3 nucleotides are TGTGCCAGCAGTACAGGAGATGCTAACTATGGCTACACCTTC. As protein: CASSTGDANYGYTF.

Comments on this clone: At one end, the junction sequence differs from germline, possibly due to a read error. J is TRBJ2-7 and V is TRBV27, with 9 bases lining up with TRBD1. Germline CDR1 reads MNHEY; CDR2 reads SMNVEV (reference sequence). The CDR3 sequence is 13 residues long. The DNA of the CDR3 is TGTGCCAGCAGTTTGGGGCGCGGGACAGGGATTGACTTC. Protein sequence: CASSLGRGTGIDF.

The chain couples TRBV4-3 to TRBJ2-7; a weak D match, TRBD1 (5 bases). V shed 1 base and J shed 3 bases, with 16 bases lying between them. Germline values: CDR1 LGHNA, CDR2 YSLEER. The CDR3 is 16 residues long. The DNA for the CDR3 is TGCGCCAGCAGCCAAGGATGGCAGGTCGGACACTACGAGCAGTACTTC. This codes for CASSQGWQVGHYEQYF.

The chain joins TRBV7-2 to TRBJ2-7, with D perhaps matching TRBD1 (5 bases). The V end lost 2 bases, the J end lost 1 base, and 15 bases lay between the germline ends. This CDR3 is built from 16 residues. Per the germline V gene, CDR1 is SGHTA and CDR2 is FQGNSA. The CDR3 is CASSLSRQGTSYEQYF. In DNA form, the CDR3 reads TGTGCCAGCAGCTTATCGCGCCAGGGCACATCCTACGAGCAGTACTTC.

CDR3 DNA: TGTGCCAGCAGTTTTAACTCTGGAAACACCATATATTTT. Translation gives CASSFNSGNTIYF. The chain couples TRBV27 to TRBJ1-3; D is unclear. V lost 3 bases, J lost 0 bases, and 3 bases lay in between. Germline V gives CDR1 MNHEY, CDR2 SMNVEV (reference sequence). The CDR3 is made up of 13 amino acids.

The chain links TRBV19 to TRBJ1-1, with D hard to call. Germline assignment: CDR1 LNHDA and CDR2 SQIVND (reference sequence). This CDR3 is 11 amino acids long. V lost 3 bases and J 6 bases, leaving 5 bases between the germline ends. The CDR3 nucleotides read TGTGCCAGTAGTATCTTCGCTGAAGCTTTCTTT. This translates into CASSIFAEAFF.

The chain's CDR3 is CASSIVSGSEAFF. Written as DNA, the CDR3 is TGTGCCAGTAGTATAGTCTCCGGGTCTGAAGCTTTCTTT. The chain is built from TRBV19 and TRBJ1-1; D is uncertain. The germline V and J ends were trimmed by 1 base and 6 bases, with 9 bases remaining between them. The V gene's germline CDR1 is LNHDA and CDR2 SQIVND (reference sequence). This CDR3 contains 13 residues.

V gene TRBV7-9 combines with J gene TRBJ2-1; D is uncertain. The CDR3 extends over 15 amino acids. In germline, CDR1 is SEHNR, CDR2 FQNEAQ (reference sequence). V lost 5 bases and J 4 bases, leaving 15 bases between the germline ends. The CDR3 is CASSELYSLYNEQFF. The CDR3 DNA reads as TGTGCCAGCAGCGAACTATACTCCCTATACAATGAGCAGTTCTTC.

This clone was detected once. The rearrangement links TRBV7-6 to TRBJ2-1, with D possibly TRBD2 on 5 matching bases. V was pared by 1 base and J by 7 bases, with 14 bases between. Germline loops: CDR1 SGHVS, CDR2 FNYEAQ. The CDR3 sequence is 15 residues long. The CDR3 loop is CASSLGVGVLNEQFF. Written as DNA, the CDR3 is TGTGCCAGCAGCTTAGGAGTGGGAGTTTTGAATGAGCAGTTCTTC.